This TCR beta chain was found in a study of PD-L1 blockade in urothelial cancer. Study-wide background: Bladder-origin urothelial cancer in males covered about nine tenths of the roughly 30 patients.

TCRdb's table, derived via immunoSEQ multiplex PCR, lists solely in-frame clones and lacks some. In the table there are about 83,000 clones, roughly 87% of which are singletons. Germline V gives CDR1 MNHEY, CDR2 SMNVEV (reference sequence). Trimming cost V 7 bases and J 2 bases, with 12 bases left between them. CDR3 length equals 15 residues. This receptor was obtained from a woman in her sixties or seventies with urothelial cancer. This rearrangement joins TRBV27 to TRBJ1-6, with a possible D match to TRBD1 (5 bases). Source: PBMCs, taken around atezolizumab (anti-PD-L1) treatment. The CDR3 DNA follows: TGTGCCAGCACCCTGACAGACGCCTATAATTCACCCCTCCACTTT. This encodes CASTLTDAYNSPLHF.